These 9 T cell receptor beta chains share one sample of origin, sequenced in a study of blood T cell repertoires in COVID-19. Using immunoSEQ multiplex PCR, the repertoire was profiled, and TCRdb retains in-frame clones only, with some absent. This sample has 96,000 or so clones, with 70% to 90% found just once. Sequences were obtained from peripheral blood. These receptors were collected from a woman aged 80 or over with acute or convalescent COVID-19.

V and J are TRBV6-5 and TRBJ2-2, with 9 nucleotides matching TRBD2. The CDR3 runs to 15 residues. Germline V gives CDR1 MNHEY, CDR2 SVGAGI. The V gene end was trimmed by 4 bases and the J gene end by 2 bases; junction bases not matched to a gene: 2. CDR3 protein: CASSLAGANTGELFF. DNA for the CDR3: TGTGCCAGCAGTTTAGCGGGGGCTAACACCGGGGAGCTGTTTTTT.

The chain uses TRBV9 and TRBJ2-5; 7 nucleotides match TRBD2. The CDR3 runs to 14 residues. Germline-derived CDR1 and CDR2 are SGDLS and YYNGEE. V lost 0 bases and J lost 5; bases outside the gene matches: 4. The CDR3 DNA is TGTGCCAGCAGCGTAGGGCGGGAGATCGAGACCCAGTACTTC. Amino acid sequence: CASSVGREIETQYF.

This chain's CDR3 is CASSLAGIPETQYF. Here the CDR3 DNA reads TGTGCCAGCAGTTTAGCAGGGATCCCAGAGACCCAGTACTTC. The chain links TRBV27 to TRBJ2-5; D is possibly TRBD1 (5 bases). The germline V gene encodes CDR1 MNHEY and CDR2 SMNVEV (reference sequence). V was clipped by 2 bases and J by 4 bases, with 11 bases between them. The length of the CDR3 is 14 residues.

The rearrangement links TRBV5-1 to TRBJ2-1, with 7 bases lining up with TRBD2. Germline CDR1 SGHRS, CDR2 YFSETQ. The CDR3 sequence is 16 residues long. V lost 1 base to trimming and J lost 0 bases; unmatched junction nucleotides: 4. CDR3 region: CASSLSGASSYNEQFF. As DNA, the CDR3 is TGCGCCAGCAGCTTGAGCGGGGCTAGCTCCTACAATGAGCAGTTCTTC.

The chain couples TRBV5-1 to TRBJ1-1; unclear D gene. This CDR3 is built from 14 residues. Trimming removed 2 bases from V and 0 bases from J, with 8 bases in between. The germline CDR1 and CDR2 sequences are SGHRS and YFSETQ. The CDR3 coding sequence is TGCGCCAGCAGCTTCCGAGGGATGAACACTGAAGCTTTCTTT. Its translation is CASSFRGMNTEAFF.

The chain couples TRBV2 to TRBJ2-7; 7 nucleotides align to TRBD2. V dropped 2 bases and J dropped 0; count of bases not matched to a gene: 13. The CDR3 length is 18 residues. Germline loops: CDR1 SNHLY, CDR2 FYNNEI. CDR3 sequence reads: CASSETPHVSGNSYEQYF. In DNA form, the CDR3 reads TGTGCCAGCAGTGAAACCCCCCATGTCAGCGGGAACTCCTACGAGCAGTACTTC.

V and J are TRBV6-1 and TRBJ1-2; D not certain. CDR3 length equals 12 residues. Trimming stripped 3 bases from V and 2 bases from J, with 4 bases between. Germline V gene sequence: CDR1 MNHNS, CDR2 SASEGT. In DNA form, the CDR3 reads TGTGCCAGCAGTGACCAGAACTATGGCTACACCTTC. This codes for CASSDQNYGYTF.

This clone was recorded once. The chain has TRBV7-2 and TRBJ2-3; TRBD1 is a possible D gene (5 bases). The CDR3 covers 15 residues. CDR1 is SGHTA, CDR2 FQGNSA, per germline. The V and J ends lost 4 bases and 2 bases respectively, with 13 bases between them. CDR3 loop: CASSYDREATDTQYF. CDR3 nucleotide sequence: TGTGCCAGCAGCTATGACAGAGAAGCCACAGATACGCAGTATTTT.

The genes are TRBV24-1 and TRBJ2-5; 8 bases match TRBD2. Trimming at V came to 5 bases and at J to 4 bases, leaving 8 bases not matched to a gene. The germline CDR1 and CDR2 sequences are KGHDR and SFDVKD. The length of the CDR3 is 15 residues. CDR3 residues: CATSAPGGAGETQYF. In DNA, the CDR3 is TGTGCCACCAGTGCCCCGGGGGGGGCGGGAGAGACCCAGTACTTC.